Below are 24 T cell receptor beta chains sequenced from a single sample in a study of blood T cell repertoires in COVID-19. Some clones are missing from TCRdb's copy, which holds only in-frame ones; the method was immunoSEQ multiplex PCR. The data contain some 200,000 clones, 86% of them singletons. The material sequenced was PBMCs or T cells enriched from blood (not recorded which). These receptors were taken from a woman aged 45-65 years in a cohort exposed to, infected with or recovered from COVID-19 (not recorded which).

Here the CDR3 reads CAQRAGDYGYTF. The CDR3 DNA sequence: TGTGCCCAGCGGGCGGGGGACTATGGCTACACCTTC. The V call is TRBV2, the J call TRBJ1-2; D perhaps matches TRBD1 (5 bases). This CDR3 spans 12 amino acids. Germline-derived CDR1 and CDR2 are SNHLY and FYNNEI. V was cut by 11 bases and J by 3 bases, with 13 bases left in between.

J is TRBJ1-3 and V is TRBV19; 7 bases are shared with TRBD1. The ends lost 7 bases at V and 4 bases at J; junction bases unmatched: 13. CDR3 size: 16 residues. The germline V gene has CDR1 LNHDA and CDR2 SQIVND (reference sequence). CDR3 amino acids: CASMPGQLTSGNTIYF. CDR3 nucleotide sequence: TGTGCCAGTATGCCGGGACAGCTTACCTCCGGAAACACCATATATTTT.

The chain joins TRBV4-1 to TRBJ1-4; perhaps TRBD1 as D (5 bases). The CDR3 totals 14 residues. Germline CDR1 and CDR2: MGHRA and YSYEKL. V was cut by 2 bases and J by 3 bases, with 7 bases left in between. The CDR3 sequence is CASSQPRANEKLFF. The CDR3 coding sequence is TGCGCCAGCAGCCAACCCAGGGCTAATGAAAAACTGTTTTTT.

V usage is TRBV4-3 and J usage is TRBJ2-3; maybe TRBD2 (6 bases). The CDR3 has 17 residues. CDR1 LGHNA and CDR2 YSLEER come from the germline V gene. Trimming removed 0 bases at V and 2 bases at J, with 15 bases between. The CDR3 region has the DNA TGCGCCAGCAGCCAAGATCTGGGGAGGCCTCCCACAGATACGCAGTATTTT. It specifies CASSQDLGRPPTDTQYF.

This chain uses TRBV15 with TRBJ1-5, with a weak D call TRBD1 (5 bases). V dropped 0 bases and J dropped 3 bases, with 12 bases sitting between them. The V gene's germline CDR1 is LNHNV and CDR2 YYDKDF (reference sequence). The CDR3 is 16 residues long. The CDR3 sequence is CATSRDLKGINQPQHF. CDR3 in DNA: TGTGCCACCAGCAGAGATCTGAAGGGGATCAATCAGCCCCAGCATTTT.

The genes are TRBV3-1 (or the pseudogene TRBV3-2) and TRBJ1-1; maybe TRBD1 (5 bases). The CDR3 runs 16 residues. In germline, CDR1 is LGHDT, CDR2 YNNKEL (reference sequence). V lost 3 bases, J lost 6 bases, and 20 bases lay in between. The CDR3 DNA sequence: TGTGCCAGCAGCCAGGCGGGGCAGGGTCTTAACTCTGAAGCTTTCTTT. It specifies CASSQAGQGLNSEAFF.

The CDR3 nucleotides are TGTGCCAGCAGCCCTAAAGTCAGGGGGGCAGGGGAGCAGTTCTTC. It yields the protein CASSPKVRGAGEQFF. The V gene is TRBV7-3, the J gene TRBJ2-1, with a tentative D call TRBD1 (7 bases). The CDR3 contains 15 residues. In germline, CDR1 is SGHTA, CDR2 FQGTGA. V was shortened by 5 bases and J by 10 bases, with 21 bases between the two germline ends.

The chain employs TRBV7-9 and TRBJ2-3, with 10 bases identical to TRBD2. Germline V CDR1 and CDR2: SEHNR, FQNEAQ (reference sequence). This CDR3 comprises 17 residues. The V and J ends lost 2 bases and 2 bases, in that order; junction bases with no gene match: 7. The CDR3 protein is CASSLLTSGDLTDTQYF. CDR3 bases: TGTGCCAGCAGCTTATTAACTAGCGGGGATCTCACAGATACGCAGTATTTT.

The J gene is TRBJ1-5, the V gene TRBV12-5; possible D gene TRBD1, 5 bases. The CDR3 is made up of 17 amino acids. The V end was cut by 3 bases, the J end by 0 bases, with 15 bases between. The germline V gene has CDR1 LGHNT and CDR2 FRNRAP. The DNA for the CDR3 is TGTGCTAGTGGTTTCAATACAGGTGTCTATAGCAATCAGCCCCAGCATTTT. Residues: CASGFNTGVYSNQPQHF.

The chain carries TRBV7-5 and TRBJ1-1; TRBD1 is the table's D call, not checked against the DNA. TRBV7-5 represents a pseudogene. The length of the CDR3 is 14 residues. The CDR3 region is CARSTQGQGFGTFF. CDR3 nucleotides: TGTGCCAGAAGCACACAGGGACAGGGGTTTGGGACTTTCTTT.

The chain carries TRBV19 and TRBJ1-5; no firm D call. Germline assignment: CDR1 LNHDA and CDR2 SQIVND (reference sequence). The CDR3 runs to 18 residues. The V end was cut by 2 bases, the J end by 0 bases, with 17 bases between. The CDR3: CASSININAPPSNQPQHF. The CDR3, as DNA: TGTGCCAGTAGTATAAACATTAATGCCCCCCCTAGCAATCAGCCCCAGCATTTT.

V and J are TRBV7-8 and TRBJ1-6, with 7 bases identical to TRBD1. The CDR3 sequence is 16 residues long. Unmatched junction bases numbered 10, after V lost 5 bases and J lost 6 bases. Germline-derived CDR1 and CDR2 are SGHVS and FQNEAQ. CDR3 nucleotide sequence: TGTGCCAGCAGCCGAGGGAGGGCAGGGGGTAATTCACCCCTCCACTTT. It encodes CASSRGRAGGNSPLHF.

V usage is TRBV5-1 and J usage is TRBJ1-4; D gene uncertain. The CDR3 consists of 13 residues. CDR1 and CDR2 (germline): SGHRS, YFSETQ. Trimming took 0 bases from V and 5 from J, leaving 5 bases between them. The CDR3 region is CASSLGANEKLFF. CDR3 sequence (DNA): TGCGCCAGCAGCTTGGGGGCAAATGAAAAACTGTTTTTT.

The V call is TRBV27, the J call TRBJ1-1, with D maybe TRBD1 (5 bases). In germline, CDR1 is MNHEY, CDR2 SMNVEV (reference sequence). Trimming took off 8 bases at V and 1 base at J, with 8 bases between the two ends. CDR3 length: 12 amino acids. The chain's CDR3 is CASGGGNTEAFF. In nucleotides, the CDR3 is TGTGCCAGCGGGGGAGGGAACACTGAAGCTTTCTTT.

This clone was counted only a few times. The rearrangement links TRBV11-2 to TRBJ1-5; the match to TRBD1 covers 7 bases. Germline CDR1 reads SGHAT; CDR2 reads FQNNGV. V shed 0 bases, J shed 4 bases, and the junction held 3 bases outside the gene matches. The CDR3 runs 15 residues. The CDR3 coding sequence is TGTGCCAGCAGCTTAGATGGGACAGTTAATCAGCCCCAGCATTTT. It translates to CASSLDGTVNQPQHF.

V usage is TRBV28 and J usage is TRBJ1-2; 12 bases align to TRBD1. This CDR3 is built from 17 residues. V lost 2 bases to trimming and J lost 7 bases; unmatched junction nucleotides: 11. Germline assignment: CDR1 MDHEN and CDR2 SYDVKM. This CDR3 is CASSLNGGQGALPGYTF. As DNA, the CDR3 is TGTGCCAGCAGTTTAAATGGGGGACAGGGGGCTCTTCCTGGCTACACCTTC.

This clone was detected only once. The chain recombines TRBV5-4 with TRBJ1-1, with D tentatively TRBD1 (5 bases). The CDR3 spans 15 residues. Germline loops: CDR1 SGHNT, CDR2 YYREEE (reference sequence). The V end lost 4 bases, the J end lost 6 bases, and 19 bases lay between the germline ends. The CDR3 sequence is CASSPEGFSVSEAFF. In DNA, the CDR3 is TGTGCCAGCAGCCCGGAGGGGTTTTCGGTCTCTGAAGCTTTCTTT.

The chain is built from TRBV11-2 and TRBJ1-6; D might be TRBD1 (5 bases). Trimming left V 4 bases short and J 0 bases short, with 16 bases between. Germline V gene sequence: CDR1 SGHAT, CDR2 FQNNGV. The CDR3 runs 18 residues. CDR3 bases: TGTGCCAGCAGCTCGGACACGGCCGGGAGCTCCTATAATTCACCCCTCCACTTT. Its translation: CASSSDTAGSSYNSPLHF.

The chain links TRBV9 to TRBJ2-1, with D tentatively TRBD1 (5 bases). V was pared by 7 bases and J by 3 bases, with 23 bases between. Germline V gives CDR1 SGDLS, CDR2 YYNGEE. The CDR3 runs 17 residues. CDR3 region: CASRELQQVIHYNEQFF. In DNA, the CDR3 is TGTGCCAGCCGCGAATTACAACAGGTGATACACTACAATGAGCAGTTCTTC.

As DNA, the CDR3 is TGTGCCTCGGGGGGACTCACCGGCACCGGGGAGCTGTTTTTT. Encoded protein: CASGGLTGTGELFF. V gene TRBV10-3 combines with J gene TRBJ2-2, with 7 bases that match TRBD2. CDR3 length: 14 residues. V gave up 11 bases and J gave up 4 bases; unmatched junction bases: 10. Germline CDR1 is ENHRY and CDR2 is SYGVKD.

The genes are TRBV27 and TRBJ1-4; D is ambiguous. V was shortened by 5 bases and J by 4 bases, with 32 bases between the two germline ends. Per the germline V gene, CDR1 is MNHEY and CDR2 is SMNVEV (reference sequence). This CDR3 spans 21 amino acids. The CDR3 DNA is TGTGCCAGCAGTCAATTTAATTGGGCCCTTGATGCGGGCGCGGATAATGAAAAACTGTTTTTT. This translates into CASSQFNWALDAGADNEKLFF.

In regard to this clone: Other DNA sequences in this sample translate to the same CDR3. The chain is built from TRBV2 and TRBJ2-3, with TRBD2 matching 9 bases. Per germline, CDR1 SNHLY and CDR2 FYNNEI. There are 15 residues in the CDR3. Trimming cost V 4 bases and J 3 bases; bases outside gene matches: 5. The CDR3: CASSAGTSSTDTQYF. The CDR3 DNA follows: TGTGCCAGCAGTGCCGGGACTAGCAGTACAGATACGCAGTATTTT.

V usage is TRBV7-6 and J usage is TRBJ1-4, with a weak D call TRBD1 (5 bases). With 2 bases removed from V and 3 bases from J, the gap between germline ends came to 10 bases. This CDR3 spans 15 amino acids. Germline lookup yields CDR1 SGHVS and CDR2 FNYEAQ. The CDR3 nucleotides read TGTGCCAGCAGCTTAATCACAGGATCTAATGAAAAACTGTTTTTT. It codes for CASSLITGSNEKLFF.

This chain joins TRBV6-2 or TRBV6-3 and TRBJ1-6; 7 bases map to TRBD1. CDR3 length: 15 amino acids. Losses at the gene ends were 4 bases for V and 6 bases for J; bases not matched to a gene: 6. Per germline, CDR1 MNHEY and CDR2 SVGEGT. For the CDR3, the DNA is TGTGCCAGCAGTTTATGGGACAGTGCTAATTCACCCCTCCACTTT. As protein: CASSLWDSANSPLHF.